These T cell receptor beta chains were read from a single sample in a study of blood T cell repertoires in COVID-19. The protocol was immunoSEQ multiplex PCR, while the TCRdb copy is restricted to in-frame clones and leaves out a portion. The top ten hold 1.9% of the sample, which has fewer than 400,000 clones, 85% seen once. The sequenced sample consisted of PBMCs or T cells enriched from blood (not recorded which). These receptors were taken from a woman aged 30 to 39 who had been exposed to COVID-19. Both conserved end residues are part of each CDR3. D genes are given only for firm matches. Clone sizes are given selectively: once, few, many, or a class where the clone is expanded.

clone_size,v_call,cdr3_length,j_call,d_call,cdr3_aa,cdr3_nt
-,TRBV2,17,TRBJ1-2,TRBD1,CASSEVGTGLANYGYTF,TGTGCCAGCAGTGAAGTCGGGACAGGCCTAGCTAACTATGGCTACACCTTC
-,TRBV7-3,19,TRBJ2-4,TRBD2,CASSLSLAGGVAGSDIQYF,TGTGCCAGCAGCTTAAGCCTAGCGGGAGGAGTGGCTGGTTCGGACATTCAGTACTTC
-,TRBV5-5,12,TRBJ1-1,-,CASSAEQGFAFF,TGTGCCAGCAGCGCAGAACAGGGTTTCGCTTTCTTT
once,TRBV11-1,16,TRBJ2-7,-,CASSLGGTRYSYEQYF,TGTGCCAGCAGCTTAGGAGGGACAAGATACTCCTACGAGCAGTACTTC
-,TRBV6-5,15,TRBJ2-7,TRBD2,CASSYGLAGAYEQYF,TGTGCCAGCAGTTACGGACTAGCGGGGGCCTACGAGCAGTACTTC
-,TRBV7-6,16,TRBJ2-3,TRBD2,CASSLTGGGASDTQYF,TGTGCCAGCAGCTTAACCGGCGGGGGGGCATCAGATACGCAGTATTTT
-,TRBV2,12,TRBJ1-2,-,CAIGSYQSGYTF,TGTGCCATCGGGAGCTATCAGAGCGGCTACACCTTC
-,TRBV6-5,15,TRBJ1-5,-,CASNLTVDGNQPQHF,TGTGCCAGCAACTTGACTGTAGATGGCAATCAGCCCCAGCATTTT
-,TRBV28,15,TRBJ1-5,-,CASNPPGGGGQPQHF,TGTGCCAGCAACCCACCCGGTGGGGGCGGTCAGCCCCAGCATTTT
-,TRBV4-3,15,TRBJ2-5,TRBD2,CASSPTGSGAETQYF,TGCGCCAGCAGCCCGACGGGTAGCGGGGCCGAGACCCAGTACTTC
-,TRBV9,16,TRBJ2-1,TRBD1,CASSVAPRTGENEQFF,TGTGCCAGCAGCGTAGCCCCCCGGACAGGGGAGAATGAGCAGTTCTTC
-,TRBV28,14,TRBJ1-2,-,CASSRVLRGNGYTF,TGTGCCAGCAGCCGGGTTCTACGGGGAAATGGCTACACCTTC
-,TRBV6-6,14,TRBJ1-4,-,CASSTPGGSGKLFF,TGTGCCAGCAGTACCCCCGGGGGAAGCGGAAAACTGTTTTTT
-,TRBV18,15,TRBJ1-2,TRBD1,CASSRPGQGVAGYTF,TGTGCCAGCTCACGCCCGGGACAGGGGGTTGCTGGCTACACCTTC
once,TRBV6-6,15,TRBJ2-3,-,CASGGSGPSTDTQYF,TGTGCCAGCGGAGGGTCAGGCCCTAGCACAGATACGCAGTATTTT
-,TRBV10-3,14,TRBJ1-4,-,CAISENSEGEKLFF,TGTGCCATCAGTGAGAACAGTGAGGGTGAAAAACTGTTTTTT
-,TRBV18,16,TRBJ1-2,-,CASSPDDSRGYYGYTF,TGTGCCAGCTCACCAGACGACTCCAGGGGTTACTATGGCTACACCTTC
-,TRBV2,13,TRBJ2-7,-,CATKRGRAREQYF,TGTGCCACCAAAAGGGGGAGGGCTAGGGAGCAGTACTTC
-,TRBV27,13,TRBJ2-7,TRBD1,CASSFRTGYEQYF,TGTGCCAGCAGTTTCAGGACAGGCTACGAGCAGTACTTC
-,TRBV7-9,17,TRBJ2-2,TRBD1,CASSVDRGRGYTGELFF,TGTGCCAGCAGCGTAGACAGGGGGCGCGGGTACACCGGGGAGCTGTTTTTT
-,TRBV10-3,15,TRBJ2-1,-,CAISESAGSNNEQFF,TGTGCCATCAGTGAGTCGGCGGGCTCAAACAATGAGCAGTTCTTC
-,TRBV28,14,TRBJ2-5,TRBD2,CASSLSGSHKTQYF,TGTGCCAGCAGTTTAAGCGGGAGTCATAAGACCCAGTACTTC
once,TRBV4-3,15,TRBJ2-1,-,CASSQDRNSLNEQFF,TGCGCCAGCAGCCAAGATAGGAACAGCCTCAATGAGCAGTTCTTC
once,TRBV11-2,16,TRBJ1-4,TRBD1,CASSHRGSRVNEKLFF,TGTGCCAGCAGCCACAGGGGTTCAAGGGTTAATGAAAAACTGTTTTTT
-,TRBV28,14,TRBJ1-4,-,CASSLGGTNEKLFF,TGTGCCAGCAGTTTAGGGGGGACTAATGAAAAACTGTTTTTT
-,TRBV5-1,14,TRBJ1-3,-,CASSYDTSGNTIYF,TGCGCCAGCAGCTACGACACGTCTGGAAACACCATATATTTT
-,TRBV28,14,TRBJ2-7,TRBD1,CASRRAGGSGEQYF,TGTGCCAGCCGGCGGGCAGGGGGATCAGGAGAGCAGTACTTC
-,TRBV2,16,TRBJ2-7,TRBD1,CASTPGIRQGSYEQYF,TGTGCCAGCACCCCAGGAATCAGACAGGGTTCCTACGAGCAGTACTTC
few,TRBV10-3,14,TRBJ1-2,TRBD1,CAISNSDRDYGYTF,TGTGCCATCAGTAACTCGGACAGGGACTATGGCTACACCTTC
-,TRBV27,13,TRBJ2-2,-,CASSLGNTGELFF,TGTGCCAGCAGTCTCGGGAACACCGGGGAGCTGTTTTTT
-,TRBV6-6,14,TRBJ1-2,TRBD1,CASSPRQGLGGYTF,TGTGCCAGCAGTCCACGACAGGGGTTAGGTGGCTACACCTTC
-,TRBV7-9,13,TRBJ2-1,-,CASSPRRGHEQFF,TGTGCCAGCAGCCCCCGCAGGGGCCATGAGCAGTTCTTC
once,TRBV19,14,TRBJ1-1,TRBD1,CASGFTGVGTEAFF,TGTGCCAGCGGATTCACAGGGGTAGGGACTGAAGCTTTCTTT
-,TRBV12-3/TRBV12-4,11,TRBJ1-2,-,CASQNRDGYTF,TGTGCCAGCCAGAACCGGGATGGCTACACCTTC